The 7 T cell receptor beta chains in this list originate from one sample, sequenced in a study of blood T cell repertoires in COVID-19. The assay was immunoSEQ multiplex PCR, and TCRdb's table has in-frame clones only and misses some. The sample has roughly 280,000 clones, approximately 81% seen once; the top ten hold 4% to 4.5%. Sequencing was carried out using peripheral blood. The receptors were gathered from a man aged 60 to 69 with acute or convalescent COVID-19.

There are a few counts of this clone. The genes are TRBV5-8 and TRBJ1-4; 9 positions agree with TRBD1. The CDR3 covers 15 residues. Germline V gene sequence: CDR1 SGHTS, CDR2 YDEGEE. Trimming cost V 5 bases and J 8 bases; bases outside gene matches: 10. The chain's CDR3 is CASSLPGQGEEKLFF. The CDR3, as DNA: TGTGCCAGCAGTCTCCCGGGACAGGGTGAAGAAAAACTGTTTTTT.

The genes are TRBV6-5 and TRBJ1-2, with 7 positions matching TRBD1. Germline CDR1 reads MNHEY; CDR2 reads SVGAGI. The CDR3 totals 14 residues. Losses at the gene ends were 6 bases for V and 2 bases for J; bases not matched to a gene: 6. This CDR3 is CASRIGQANYGYTF. CDR3 DNA: TGTGCCAGCAGGATCGGACAGGCCAACTATGGCTACACCTTC.

The V gene is TRBV4-1, the J gene TRBJ1-5; D perhaps matches TRBD1 (6 bases). This CDR3 comprises 14 residues. Germline V gene lookup returns CDR1 MGHRA and CDR2 YSYEKL. V dropped 4 bases and J dropped 5 bases, with 12 bases sitting between them. CDR3 amino acids: CASSPGRGDQPQHF. The CDR3 bases are TGCGCCAGCAGCCCCGGGAGGGGGGATCAGCCCCAGCATTTT.

The rearrangement uses TRBV11-1 and TRBJ2-1, with D hard to call. Germline CDR1 and CDR2: SGHAT and FQDESV (reference sequence). Trimming took off 5 bases at V and 7 bases at J, with 9 bases between the two ends. The CDR3 extends over 12 amino acids. The CDR3 bases are TGTGCCAGCAGCCCCAACCGGAATGAGCAGTTCTTC. It specifies CASSPNRNEQFF.

This clone was observed a handful of times. The chain combines TRBV7-8 with TRBJ2-1; D is perhaps TRBD2 (6 bases). The CDR3 runs to 15 residues. V was pared by 6 bases and J by 2 bases, with 14 bases between. In germline, CDR1 is SGHVS, CDR2 FQNEAQ. CDR3 amino acids: CASRLARFTYNEQFF. The CDR3, as DNA: TGTGCCAGCAGGCTAGCGAGGTTTACCTACAATGAGCAGTTCTTC.

The CDR3 DNA reads as TGTGCCAGCAGCGTAGGGAACAGTCTCTCTGGAAACACCATATATTTT. Its translation is CASSVGNSLSGNTIYF. The V gene is TRBV9, the J gene TRBJ1-3; no firm D call. Trimming shortened V by 0 bases and J by 0 bases, and 10 bases separated the two germline ends. The CDR3 is made up of 16 amino acids. In germline, CDR1 is SGDLS, CDR2 YYNGEE.

Notes on this clone: Within the sample, other DNA sequences also encode this same CDR3. The J gene is TRBJ2-5, the V gene TRBV5-1, with 7 bases matching TRBD2. The junction had 3 bases not matched to a gene; V was cut back by 3 bases and J by 4 bases. The germline gives CDR1 SGHRS, CDR2 YFSETQ. This CDR3 has 13 amino acids. Here the CDR3 reads CASSWTSGETQYF. The CDR3 nucleotides read TGCGCCAGCAGCTGGACTAGTGGAGAGACCCAGTACTTC.